This T cell receptor (beta chain) comes out of a study of T cell responses to AZD1222 COVID-19 vaccine. Some clones are missing from TCRdb's copy, which holds only in-frame ones; the method was immunoSEQ multiplex PCR. Among 150,000 or so clones, 75% to 90% were seen once, and the ten largest hold roughly 4.3%. To note about this clone: Its antigen is currently unknown.

The study's findings and limits: Mapped onto spike, vaccine-associated CD4 TCRs spanned it and were dominant at 160-218 and 743-854.

The sample here was peripheral blood, taken on day 0 of MenACWY control vaccination. This sequence was found in an adult in good health.

The chain's CDR3 is CASSPYSGSGRRNEQFF. CDR3 in DNA: TGTGCCAGCAGTCCTTATTCAGGAAGCGGTCGTCGCAATGAGCAGTTCTTC. The V call is TRBV28, the J call TRBJ2-1; tentatively, D is TRBD2 (5 bases). This CDR3 region has 17 residues. CDR1 is MDHEN, CDR2 SYDVKM, per germline. The V and J ends lost 5 bases and 6 bases respectively, with 23 bases between them. The full variable domain, in which reference TRBV28 and TRBJ2-1 provide the parts outside the CDR3, is DVKVTQSSRYLVKRTGEKVFLECVQDMDHENMFWYRQDPGLGLRLIYFSYDVKMKEKGDIPEGYSVSREKKERFSLILESASTNQTSMYLCASSPYSGSGRRNEQFFGPGTRLTVL.